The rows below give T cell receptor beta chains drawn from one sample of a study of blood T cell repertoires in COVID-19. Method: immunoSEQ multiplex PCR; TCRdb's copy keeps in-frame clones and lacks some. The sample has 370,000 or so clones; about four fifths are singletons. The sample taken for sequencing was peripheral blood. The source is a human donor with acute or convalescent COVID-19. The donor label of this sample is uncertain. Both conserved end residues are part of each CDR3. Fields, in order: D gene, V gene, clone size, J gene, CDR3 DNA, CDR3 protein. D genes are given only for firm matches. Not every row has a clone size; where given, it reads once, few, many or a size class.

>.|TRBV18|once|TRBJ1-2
TGTGCCAGCTCACCAGCGGGGTATGGCTACACCTTC
CASSPAGYGYTF
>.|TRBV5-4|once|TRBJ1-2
TGTGCCAGCAGCTTGAACTCTGATCGCGCCTTC
CASSLNSDRAF
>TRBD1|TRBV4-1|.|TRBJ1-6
TGCGCCAGCAGCCGGGACAGGGTGGATTCACCCCTCCACTTT
CASSRDRVDSPLHF
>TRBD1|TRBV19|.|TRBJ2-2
TGTGCCAGTATTAGGGACAGGGGGCCCGGGGAGCTGTTTTTT
CASIRDRGPGELFF
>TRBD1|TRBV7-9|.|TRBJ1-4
TGTGCCAGCGGGACAGTTAATGAAAAACTGTTTTTT
CASGTVNEKLFF
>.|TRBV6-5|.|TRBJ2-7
TGTGCCAGCACTACCTCCTACGAGCAGTACTTC
CASTTSYEQYF
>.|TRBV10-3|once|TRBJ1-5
TGTGCCATCAGAAAGGGGTCCGGCAATCAGCCCCAGCATTTT
CAIRKGSGNQPQHF
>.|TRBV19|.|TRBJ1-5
TGTGCCAGTAGCGCGAGGACAGTCAATCAGCCCCAGCATTTT
CASSARTVNQPQHF
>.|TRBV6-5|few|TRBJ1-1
TGTGCCAGCAGAGTACAGGGGAACACTGAAGCTTTCTTT
CASRVQGNTEAFF
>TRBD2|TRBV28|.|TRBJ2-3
TGTGCCAGCAGTTTTCATAGCGGGGGGACAGATACGCAGTATTTT
CASSFHSGGTDTQYF
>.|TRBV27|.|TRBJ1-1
TGTGCCAGCAGTTTAAAGGTACAGGGACCTGAAGCTTTCTTT
CASSLKVQGPEAFF
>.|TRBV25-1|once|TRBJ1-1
TGTGCCAGCCAGGGAAACAGGGCTAACACTGAAGCTTTCTTT
CASQGNRANTEAFF
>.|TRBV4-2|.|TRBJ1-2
TGTGCCAGCAGCCACCAGGGCCGCGGTAACTATGGCTACACCTTC
CASSHQGRGNYGYTF